This T cell receptor beta chain stems from a study of T cells in Graves' hyperthyroidism and ophthalmopathy. The overall study: At initial diagnosis, before any treatment had begun, peripheral blood was obtained.

Only a few counts were recorded for this clonotype. CDR3 length: 17 amino acids. Germline assignment: CDR1 MDHEN and CDR2 SYDVKM. Germline trimming cut 6 bases from V and 1 base from J; bases unmatched to any gene: 15. From RNA transcripts, TCR beta CDR3 regions were amplified. When the TCR CDR3 underwent first-round RT-PCR, the HTBI primer set was used. In TCRdb, the multiplex PCR reads were re-called with MiXCR into one record per CDR3 protein. The sample yields approximately 510,000 distinct CDR3 sequences, roughly 20% seen once. The rearrangement joins TRBV28 to TRBJ2-7; the match to TRBD2 covers 7 bases. The sequence derives from a man younger than 35 with Graves' hyperthyroidism. Sequenced material: blood. The CDR3, as DNA: TGTGCCAGCAGCAAACCGCGCCCGGGGGAGGGATCCTACGAGCAGTACTTC. Its translation is CASSKPRPGEGSYEQYF.